This entry lists 10 T cell receptor beta chains sequenced from one sample in a study of cytomegalovirus exposure and HLA in healthy donors. Repertoires were generated with immunoSEQ multiplex PCR, while TCRdb's copy carries only in-frame clones and drops some. Of approximately 200,000 clones in the sample, over 80% were seen once. Sequenced input: PBMCs. These receptors all stem from a woman between 18 and 29 years old in good health and CMV-seronegative.

The chain links TRBV10-1 to TRBJ2-6; TRBD1 matches at 7 bases. The V and J ends lost 1 base and 1 base, in that order; junction bases with no gene match: 16. Germline CDR1 WNHNN, CDR2 SYGVQD (reference sequence). The length of the CDR3 is 21 residues. The DNA of the CDR3 is TGCGCCAGCAGTGAGTGGTGGGACAGTTCCCGTAGCTTGTCTGGGGCCAACGTCCTGACTTTC. Its protein product is CASSEWWDSSRSLSGANVLTF.

The chain is built from TRBV15 and TRBJ2-6; 8 nucleotides match TRBD1. The CDR3 is made up of 18 amino acids. J was trimmed by 0 bases and V by 5 bases; bases with no gene match: 9. In germline, CDR1 is LNHNV, CDR2 YYDKDF (reference sequence). CDR3 protein: CATSGWDRPGSGANVLTF. The CDR3 coding sequence is TGTGCCACCAGCGGGTGGGACAGGCCGGGCTCTGGGGCCAACGTCCTGACTTTC.

The CDR3 loop is CASSSTGTEAFF. DNA of the CDR3: TGCGCCAGCAGCTCGACAGGTACTGAAGCTTTCTTT. V is TRBV5-1 and J is TRBJ1-1; tentative D call: TRBD1 (6 bases). Germline values: CDR1 SGHRS, CDR2 YFSETQ. V lost 3 bases to trimming and J lost 5 bases, with 8 bases between them. This CDR3 region has 12 residues.

The rearrangement links TRBV14 to TRBJ2-3; D is unclear. Germline assignment: CDR1 SGHDN and CDR2 FVKESK. This CDR3 is built from 15 residues. V was cut by 4 bases and J by 2 bases, with 13 bases left in between. This CDR3 reads CASSPSRAPTDTQYF. The CDR3 region has the DNA TGTGCCAGCAGCCCTTCTAGAGCCCCCACAGATACGCAGTATTTT.

V gene TRBV18 combines with J gene TRBJ2-2, with 7 bases matching TRBD1. V was clipped by 2 bases and J by 5 bases; unmatched bases: 11. Germline V gives CDR1 KGHSH, CDR2 LQKENI. The CDR3 is made up of 17 amino acids. For the CDR3, the DNA is TGTGCCAGCTCACCAACATCGGTACCAGGGGGTACCGGGGAGCTGTTTTTT. It specifies CASSPTSVPGGTGELFF.

The chain couples TRBV7-6 to TRBJ2-3; a weak D match, TRBD1 (7 bases). Germline V lookup: CDR1 SGHVS, CDR2 FNYEAQ. V lost 5 bases and J lost 4, with 13 bases in between. The CDR3 runs 14 residues. The CDR3 region is CASSLDRRADTQYF. The CDR3 DNA reads TGTGCCAGCAGCCTGGACAGGAGGGCAGATACGCAGTATTTT.

V and J are TRBV21-1 and TRBJ2-1; the D call in the table, TRBD2, was not verified against the DNA. TRBV21-1 is reported as a pseudogene. CDR3 length equals 19 residues. The CDR3 protein is CASSKRAAGLAGGDNEQFF. The CDR3 region has the DNA TGTGCCAGCAGCAAACGGGCCGCTGGACTAGCGGGTGGGGACAATGAGCAGTTCTTC.

The chain has TRBV27 and TRBJ2-2, with TRBD2 matching 7 bases. V trimming: 4 bases; J trimming: 8 bases; junction bases outside the gene matches: 13. CDR1 and CDR2 from the germline V gene are MNHEY and SMNVEV (reference sequence). The CDR3 covers 16 residues. This chain's CDR3 is CASSYPSGTETGELFF. CDR3 DNA: TGTGCCAGCAGTTACCCGAGCGGGACCGAGACTGGGGAGCTGTTTTTT.

CDR3 DNA: TGTGCCAGCAGCCAACCCTTTGGACAGGGTCCCTACGAGCAGTACTTC. This translates into CASSQPFGQGPYEQYF. The V and J genes are TRBV11-3 and TRBJ2-7, with 8 bases that match TRBD1. After removal of 5 bases from V and 2 bases from J, the junction contained 11 bases not matched to a gene. CDR1 and CDR2 from the germline V gene are SGHNT and YENEEA. The CDR3 runs to 16 residues. Full variable domain (remainder filled in from reference TRBV11-3 and TRBJ2-7): EAGVVQSPRYKIIEKKQPVAFWCNPISGHNTLYWYLQNLGQGPELLIRYENEEAVDDSQLPKDRFSAERLKGVDSTLKIQPAELGDSAVYLCASSQPFGQGPYEQYFGPGTRLTVT.

This chain links TRBV28 with TRBJ2-7; D is unclear. This CDR3 is built from 14 residues. Trimming took 5 bases from V and 0 from J, leaving 11 bases between them. In germline, CDR1 is MDHEN, CDR2 SYDVKM. CDR3 region: CASSTPRSSYEQYF. In DNA form, the CDR3 reads TGTGCCAGCAGTACCCCCCGTAGCTCCTACGAGCAGTACTTC. The full variable domain, rest sourced from reference TRBV28 and TRBJ2-7, is DVKVTQSSRYLVKRTGEKVFLECVQDMDHENMFWYRQDPGLGLRLIYFSYDVKMKEKGDIPEGYSVSREKKERFSLILESASTNQTSMYLCASSTPRSSYEQYFGPGTRLTVT.